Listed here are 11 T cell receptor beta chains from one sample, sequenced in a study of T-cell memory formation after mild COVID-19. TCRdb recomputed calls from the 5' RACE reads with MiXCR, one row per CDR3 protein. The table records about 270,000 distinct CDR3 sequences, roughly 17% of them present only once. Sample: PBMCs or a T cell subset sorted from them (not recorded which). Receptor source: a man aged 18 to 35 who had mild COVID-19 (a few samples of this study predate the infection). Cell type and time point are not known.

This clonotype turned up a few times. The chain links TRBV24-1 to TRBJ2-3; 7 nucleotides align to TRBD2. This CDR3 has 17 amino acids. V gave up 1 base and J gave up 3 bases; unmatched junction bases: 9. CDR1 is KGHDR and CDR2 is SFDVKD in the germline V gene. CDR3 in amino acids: CATSDFRGGVWTDTQYF. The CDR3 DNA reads TGTGCCACCAGTGATTTTAGGGGAGGGGTTTGGACAGATACGCAGTATTTT.

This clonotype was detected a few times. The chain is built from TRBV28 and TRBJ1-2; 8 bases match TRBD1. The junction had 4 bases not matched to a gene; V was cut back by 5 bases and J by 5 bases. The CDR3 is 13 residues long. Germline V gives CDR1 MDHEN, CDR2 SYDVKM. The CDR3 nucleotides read TGTGCCAGCAGTCCCACAGGGGGGTATGGCTACACCTTC. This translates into CASSPTGGYGYTF.

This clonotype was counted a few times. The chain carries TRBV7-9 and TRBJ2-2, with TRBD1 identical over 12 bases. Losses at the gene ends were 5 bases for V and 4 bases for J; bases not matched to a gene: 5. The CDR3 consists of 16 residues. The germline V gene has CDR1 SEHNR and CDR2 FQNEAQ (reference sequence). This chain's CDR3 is CASSPRDRGLTGELFF. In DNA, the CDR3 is TGTGCCAGCAGCCCCCGGGACAGGGGGCTCACCGGGGAGCTGTTTTTT.

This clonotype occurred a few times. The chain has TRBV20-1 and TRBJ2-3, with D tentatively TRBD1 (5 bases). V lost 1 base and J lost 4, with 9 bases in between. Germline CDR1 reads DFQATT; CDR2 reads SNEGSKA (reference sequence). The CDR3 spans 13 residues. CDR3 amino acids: CSARVWGADTQYF. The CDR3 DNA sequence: TGCAGTGCTAGAGTGTGGGGCGCAGATACGCAGTATTTT.

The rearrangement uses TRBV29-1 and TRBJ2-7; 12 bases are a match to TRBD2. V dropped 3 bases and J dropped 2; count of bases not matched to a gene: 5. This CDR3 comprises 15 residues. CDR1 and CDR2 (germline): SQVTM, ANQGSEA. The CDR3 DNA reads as TGCAGCGTTGATTTGGGACTAGCGGGTCCCTACGAGCAGTACGTC. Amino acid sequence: CSVDLGLAGPYEQYV.

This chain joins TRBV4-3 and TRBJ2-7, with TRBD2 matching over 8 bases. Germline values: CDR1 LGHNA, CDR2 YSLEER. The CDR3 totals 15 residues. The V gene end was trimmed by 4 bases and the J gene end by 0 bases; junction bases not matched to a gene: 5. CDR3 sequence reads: CASSPTSAVSYEQYF. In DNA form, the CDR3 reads TGCGCCAGCAGCCCGACTAGCGCCGTCTCCTACGAGCAGTACTTC.

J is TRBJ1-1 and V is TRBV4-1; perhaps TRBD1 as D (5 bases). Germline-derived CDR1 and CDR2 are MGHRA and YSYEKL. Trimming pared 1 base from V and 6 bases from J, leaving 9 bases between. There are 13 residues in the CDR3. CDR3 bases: TGCGCCAGCAGCCAAGGAGGGGTCGCTGAAGCTTTCTTT. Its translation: CASSQGGVAEAFF.

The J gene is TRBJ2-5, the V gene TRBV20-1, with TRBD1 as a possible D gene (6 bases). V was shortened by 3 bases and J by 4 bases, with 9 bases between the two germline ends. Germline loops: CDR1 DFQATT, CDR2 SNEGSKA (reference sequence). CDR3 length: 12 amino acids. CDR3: CSASLRGETQYF. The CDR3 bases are TGCAGTGCTAGTCTCAGGGGAGAGACCCAGTACTTC.

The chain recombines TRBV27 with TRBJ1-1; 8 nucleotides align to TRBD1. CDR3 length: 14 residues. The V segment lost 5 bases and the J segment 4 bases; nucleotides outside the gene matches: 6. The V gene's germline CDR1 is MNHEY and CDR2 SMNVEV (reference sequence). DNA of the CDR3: TGTGCCAGCAGTGCCGGACAGGGTATCACTGAAGCTTTCTTT. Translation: CASSAGQGITEAFF.

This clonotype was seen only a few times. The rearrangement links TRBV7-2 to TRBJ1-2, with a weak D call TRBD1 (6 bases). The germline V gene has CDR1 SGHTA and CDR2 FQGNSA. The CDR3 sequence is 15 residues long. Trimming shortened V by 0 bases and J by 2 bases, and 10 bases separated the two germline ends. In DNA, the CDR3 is TGTGCCAGCAGCTTAGCGGACAGTGGGAACTATGGCTACACCTTC. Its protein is CASSLADSGNYGYTF.

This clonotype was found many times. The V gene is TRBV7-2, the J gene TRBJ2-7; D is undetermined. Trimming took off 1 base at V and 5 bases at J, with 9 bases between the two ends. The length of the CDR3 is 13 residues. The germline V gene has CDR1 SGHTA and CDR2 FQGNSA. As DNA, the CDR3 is TGTGCCAGCAGCTTAGGGTTAGTGAACGAGCAGTACTTC. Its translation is CASSLGLVNEQYF.